Below are 15 T cell receptor beta chains sequenced from a single sample in a study of cytomegalovirus exposure and HLA in healthy donors. The PCR used 60 Vbeta and 13 Jbeta primers. The assay was immunoSEQ multiplex PCR, and TCRdb's table has in-frame clones only and misses some. Seen here are under 200,000 clones, 79% observed once, and the top ten hold 2.3%. Material: PBMCs. Receptors were obtained from a woman in her forties or fifties in good health and CMV-seronegative.

The chain links TRBV15 to TRBJ1-5; TRBD1 is a possible D gene (5 bases). The germline V gene encodes CDR1 LNHNV and CDR2 YYDKDF (reference sequence). The germline V and J ends were trimmed by 8 bases and 4 bases, with 15 bases remaining between them. The CDR3 has 14 amino acids. Written as DNA, the CDR3 is TGTGCCACCGGGGGAGGGACGGTTAATCAGCCCCAGCATTTT. Translated, it gives CATGGGTVNQPQHF.

The rearrangement uses TRBV7-2 and TRBJ2-5, with D perhaps matching TRBD2 (6 bases). The last part of the DNA fits TRBJ2-7 better; the J call may be wrong. This CDR3 has 14 amino acids. Per the germline V gene, CDR1 is SGHTA and CDR2 is FQGNSA. In nucleotides, the CDR3 is TGTGCCAGCAGCTGGGACTTCAGCTCCTACGAGCAGTACTTC. Translating gives CASSWDFSSYEQYF.

This clone was counted only a few times. The chain couples TRBV7-8 to TRBJ1-5; a weak D match, TRBD1 (5 bases). There are 16 residues in the CDR3. The V end lost 1 base, the J end lost 5 bases, and 15 bases lay between the germline ends. Per the germline V gene, CDR1 is SGHVS and CDR2 is FQNEAQ. CDR3 bases: TGTGCCAGCAGCTTAGTCAGTACCCGGGGGGATCAGCCCCAGCATTTT. It yields the protein CASSLVSTRGDQPQHF.

The chain recombines TRBV15 with TRBJ2-1; the match to TRBD2 covers 12 bases. CDR1 is LNHNV, CDR2 YYDKDF, per germline (reference sequence). V lost 4 bases, J lost 7 bases, and 17 bases stayed unmatched. The CDR3 sequence is 19 residues long. CDR3 sequence: CATSTDLRSWTSGTNEQFF. In DNA form, the CDR3 reads TGTGCCACCAGCACCGATCTACGCTCGTGGACTAGCGGGACGAATGAGCAGTTCTTC. The full variable domain, in which reference TRBV15 and TRBJ2-1 provide the parts outside the CDR3, is DAMVIQNPRYQVTQFGKPVTLSCSQTLNHNVMYWYQQKSSQAPKLLFHYYDKDFNNEADTPDNFQSRRPNTSFCFLDIRSPGLGDTAMYLCATSTDLRSWTSGTNEQFFGPGTRLTVL.

J is TRBJ2-1 and V is TRBV29-1, with TRBD2 identical over 7 bases. CDR3 length: 14 residues. CDR1 is SQVTM and CDR2 is ANQGSEA in the germline V gene. The junction had 2 bases not matched to a gene; V was cut back by 3 bases and J by 0 bases. The CDR3: CSVEGGSSYNEQFF. CDR3 coding DNA: TGCAGCGTTGAGGGCGGGAGCTCCTACAATGAGCAGTTCTTC.

This clone has a handful of counts. The chain couples TRBV29-1 to TRBJ2-2; TRBD2 is a possible D gene (6 bases). The germline V gene encodes CDR1 SQVTM and CDR2 ANQGSEA. The CDR3 consists of 14 residues. The ends were cut back, 4 bases at V and 4 bases at J, with 13 bases in the middle. CDR3 loop: CSVGFKGGTGELFF. The CDR3 bases are TGCAGCGTTGGATTCAAGGGAGGCACCGGGGAGCTGTTTTTT.

A word on this clone: A read error may account for a junction end that differs from germline. The same CDR3 also results from other DNA sequences found in this sample. The chain is built from TRBV28 and TRBJ2-3, with 8 positions matching TRBD2. CDR3 length: 18 amino acids. Germline CDR1 and CDR2: MDHEN and SYDVKM. The CDR3 DNA reads as TGTGCCAGCAGTACCTCGTATGGGCTAGCGGGTAGCACAGATACGCAATATTTT. This encodes CASSTSYGLAGSTDTQYF.

This clone was seen a handful of times. CDR3 DNA: TGTGCCAGCAGCCCTGGGACTAGCGGGGACCGCACAGATACGCAGTATTTT. The encoded protein is CASSPGTSGDRTDTQYF. This rearrangement joins TRBV4-2 to TRBJ2-3, with TRBD2 identical over 13 bases. In germline, CDR1 is LGHNA, CDR2 YNFKEQ. The CDR3 is made up of 17 amino acids. V lost 4 bases and J lost 1; bases outside the gene matches: 5.

The V call is TRBV19, the J call TRBJ1-5; 8 positions agree with TRBD1. CDR1 LNHDA and CDR2 SQIVND come from the germline V gene (reference sequence). This CDR3 is 14 amino acids long. The V and J ends lost 4 bases and 6 bases, in that order; junction bases with no gene match: 5. The CDR3 DNA reads TGTGCCAGTAGTAAGCAGGGGGCGCGTCAGCCCCAGCATTTT. This sequence encodes CASSKQGARQPQHF.

The J gene is TRBJ2-5, the V gene TRBV27; D is perhaps TRBD1 (6 bases). The CDR3 is 14 amino acids. Deletions cut 7 bases from V and 4 bases from J, with 16 bases between. CDR1 and CDR2 from the germline V gene are MNHEY and SMNVEV (reference sequence). CDR3 nucleotide sequence: TGTGCCAGCACTCAGGGGCCAGGGCCAGAGACCCAGTACTTC. Protein sequence: CASTQGPGPETQYF.

The rearrangement links TRBV5-1 to TRBJ2-7, with a possible D match to TRBD2 (6 bases). The germline gives CDR1 SGHRS, CDR2 YFSETQ. The germline V and J ends were trimmed by 4 bases and 2 bases, with 13 bases remaining between them. This CDR3 has 14 residues. The DNA of the CDR3 is TGCGCCAGCAGCGGCCGGGACTCACCCTACGAGCAGTACTTC. Protein product: CASSGRDSPYEQYF.

The chain links TRBV7-9 to TRBJ2-3; 7 bases fit TRBD1. Germline CDR1 and CDR2: SEHNR and FQNEAQ (reference sequence). The CDR3 is 14 residues long. V was pared by 6 bases and J by 4 bases, with 7 bases of the junction left unmatched. Here the CDR3 DNA reads TGTGCCAGCAGGAGTAGGACAGGTGCAGATACGCAGTATTTT. Protein: CASRSRTGADTQYF. Full variable domain (missing parts from reference TRBV7-9 and TRBJ2-3): DTGVSQNPRHKITKRGQNVTFRCDPISEHNRLYWYRQTLGQGPEFLTYFQNEAQLEKSRLLSDRFSAERPKGSFSTLEIQRTEQGDSAMYLCASRSRTGADTQYFGPGTRLTVL.

A single count supports this clone. The chain combines TRBV5-5 with TRBJ1-2; D may be TRBD1 (5 bases). The germline gives CDR1 SGHKS, CDR2 YYEKEE (reference sequence). The length of the CDR3 is 13 residues. Trimming cost V 4 bases and J 4 bases, with 11 bases left between them. CDR3 protein: CASSLGGGYGYTF. The CDR3 coding sequence is TGTGCCAGCAGCCTGGGCGGGGGCTATGGCTACACCTTC.

By share, this clone counts as medium-sized (0.01 to 0.1%). V gene TRBV16 combines with J gene TRBJ1-5; the D is unclear. The germline V and J ends were trimmed by 4 bases and 0 bases, with 7 bases remaining between them. The CDR3 runs to 14 residues. Germline CDR1 and CDR2: KGHSY and FQNENV. CDR3 sequence (DNA): TGTGCCAGCAGCCGAGGGCCTAGCAATCAGCCCCAGCATTTT. It encodes CASSRGPSNQPQHF.

This clone came up once. The rearrangement uses TRBV19 and TRBJ2-5, with 7 nucleotides matching TRBD2. Germline V gives CDR1 LNHDA, CDR2 SQIVND (reference sequence). The CDR3 loop spans 14 amino acids. V lost 3 bases and J lost 2; bases outside the gene matches: 3. This CDR3 is CASSIKGLQETQYF. CDR3 coding DNA: TGTGCCAGTAGTATTAAGGGACTACAAGAGACCCAGTACTTC. The full variable domain, with the rest looked up from reference TRBV19 and TRBJ2-5, is DGGITQSPKYLFRKEGQNVTLSCEQNLNHDAMYWYRQDPGQGLRLIYYSQIVNDFQKGDIAEGYSVSREKKESFPLTVTSAQKNPTAFYLCASSIKGLQETQYFGPGTRLLVL.